What follows are 20 T cell receptor beta chains derived from one specimen sequenced in a study of blood T cells in healthy people across ages (dated by TCRdb to the mid-2010s). The library was produced with 5' RACE. TCRdb records Illumina HiSeq 2500 as the sequencer. A second about 7 to 11 cycle PCR used a sample-barcoded 5' primer and a J-beta primer mix. The raw public data were reprocessed by TCRdb itself: fastp quality trimming at Q25, MiXCR clonotype calling, in-frame beta chains only. Each entry merges the rows of one CDR3 protein and shows their most common DNA and genes. The sample records about 620,000 distinct CDR3 sequences, approximately 21% of which are singletons. The ten most abundant clones make up roughly 3.4% of the sample. Sequencing was done on a sample of blood. The receptors were sampled from a man aged 70-80 years in good health.

This clonotype has only a few counts. V and J are TRBV27 and TRBJ2-1, with 8 nucleotides matching TRBD2. The trim removed 5 bases at V and 0 bases at J, leaving 12 bases unmatched. This CDR3 is 18 amino acids long. CDR1 and CDR2 (germline): MNHEY, SMNVEV (reference sequence). CDR3 sequence reads: CASSPHSYGGASYNEQFF. In DNA form, the CDR3 reads TGTGCCAGCAGTCCACACTCATACGGGGGGGCCTCCTACAATGAGCAGTTCTTC.

This clonotype was seen more than once but under ten times. The chain has TRBV12-3 or TRBV12-4 and TRBJ1-5; a weak D match, TRBD1 (5 bases). This CDR3 spans 17 amino acids. Trimming removed 6 bases from V and 1 base from J, with 19 bases in between. In DNA form, the CDR3 reads TGTGCCAGCAGCTCCCGCCGGGGGGGTTTGAGCAATCAGCCCCAGCATTTT. Its protein product is CASSSRRGGLSNQPQHF.

This clonotype occurred a few times. The chain has TRBV5-1 and TRBJ2-2; 9 bases line up with TRBD1. V trimming: 0 bases; J trimming: 5 bases; junction bases outside the gene matches: 5. The CDR3 sequence is 16 residues long. The germline V gene encodes CDR1 SGHRS and CDR2 YFSETQ. CDR3 residues: CASSLEGQGLTGELFF. The CDR3 DNA reads TGCGCCAGCAGCTTGGAGGGACAGGGATTGACCGGGGAGCTGTTTTTT.

The chain carries TRBV12-3 or TRBV12-4 and TRBJ1-3; tentatively, D is TRBD1 (5 bases). V lost 6 bases, J lost 4 bases, and 13 bases lay in between. The CDR3 has 14 residues. CDR3 DNA sequence: TGTGCCAGCAGGCAAACAGGATTAGGAAACACCATATATTTT. Its translation is CASRQTGLGNTIYF.

This sequence joins TRBV11-2 and TRBJ2-3, with a tentative D call TRBD2 (6 bases). V was shortened by 6 bases and J by 8 bases, with 15 bases between the two germline ends. This CDR3 spans 13 amino acids. Germline V CDR1 and CDR2: SGHAT, FQNNGV. The CDR3 region is CASRELAHSTQYF. The CDR3 region has the DNA TGTGCCAGCAGGGAACTAGCTCATAGTACGCAGTATTTT.

The rearrangement uses TRBV7-3 and TRBJ2-1, with D tentatively TRBD1 (6 bases). Looked up from germline, CDR1 is SGHTA and CDR2 is FQGTGA. The CDR3 totals 16 residues. The V end was cut by 2 bases, the J end by 1 base, with 12 bases between. The DNA for the CDR3 is TGTGCCAGCAGCTTATTAGGGGGTATATCCTACAATGAGCAGTTCTTC. Its translation is CASSLLGGISYNEQFF.

This clonotype was detected only a few times. V is TRBV7-2 and J is TRBJ2-7, with unresolved D. The germline V and J ends were trimmed by 6 bases and 2 bases, with 5 bases remaining between them. CDR1 is SGHTA, CDR2 FQGNSA, per germline. The CDR3 is 11 residues long. DNA of the CDR3: TGTGCCAGCAGAAGGGCCTACGAGCAGTACTTC. It translates to CASRRAYEQYF.

This clonotype has just a few counts. The J gene is TRBJ2-2, the V gene TRBV7-9; perhaps TRBD2 as D (6 bases). The CDR3 totals 15 residues. Germline CDR1 is SEHNR and CDR2 is FQNEAQ (reference sequence). The V and J ends lost 5 bases and 0 bases respectively, with 10 bases between them. The CDR3 is CASSIGGPNTGELFF. The CDR3 DNA reads as TGTGCCAGCAGCATAGGAGGGCCGAACACCGGGGAGCTGTTTTTT.

The chain uses TRBV5-1 and TRBJ2-2; D perhaps matches TRBD1 (6 bases). V gave up 4 bases and J gave up 2 bases, with 15 bases separating them. The CDR3 is 16 residues long. Germline values: CDR1 SGHRS, CDR2 YFSETQ. As DNA, the CDR3 is TGCGCCAGCAGCACCGGGACAACAAGCAACACCGGGGAGCTGTTTTTT. This translates into CASSTGTTSNTGELFF.

This clonotype was seen many times. The chain recombines TRBV20-1 with TRBJ2-5; 7 nucleotides line up with TRBD1. The CDR3 length is 13 residues. J lost 5 bases, V lost 6 bases, and 9 bases had no gene match. Per germline, CDR1 DFQATT and CDR2 SNEGSKA (reference sequence). The CDR3 loop is CSALTGLGETQYF. CDR3 nucleotide sequence: TGCAGTGCGTTGACAGGGCTGGGGGAGACCCAGTACTTC.

The chain links TRBV12-3 or TRBV12-4 to TRBJ2-2; perhaps TRBD2 as D (6 bases). The CDR3 loop spans 15 amino acids. V was trimmed by 8 bases and J by 1 base, leaving 14 bases between them. Here the CDR3 DNA reads TGTGCCAGCCGGCGGGAAAGTGAGAACACCGGGGAGCTGTTTTTT. Encoded protein: CASRRESENTGELFF.

This clonotype was found a few times. The V gene is TRBV7-3, the J gene TRBJ2-7; D is unresolved. Trimming stripped 0 bases from V and 7 bases from J, with 7 bases between. CDR1 and CDR2 from the germline V gene are SGHTA and FQGTGA. The CDR3 has 12 residues. DNA of the CDR3: TGTGCCAGCAGCTTAACCCCGGGTGAGCAGTACTTC. It yields the protein CASSLTPGEQYF.

The chain has TRBV5-8 and TRBJ2-5; the D is unclear. Germline CDR1 and CDR2: SGHTS and YDEGEE. The CDR3 sequence is 14 residues long. Trimming removed 3 bases from V and 5 bases from J, with 14 bases in between. The CDR3 DNA reads as TGTGCCAGCAGCTCTACGGCCACGCGGGAGACCCAGTACTTC. It is translated as CASSSTATRETQYF.

The rearrangement joins TRBV10-3 to TRBJ2-6; 7 positions match TRBD2. The germline V gene has CDR1 ENHRY and CDR2 SYGVKD. With V trimmed by 2 bases and J by 3 bases, 1 base remained unmatched. The CDR3 consists of 15 residues. DNA of the CDR3: TGTGCCATCAGTGAGGGACTAGGTGGGGCCAACGTCCTGACTTTC. This sequence encodes CAISEGLGGANVLTF.

The sample holds many counts of this clonotype. This chain uses TRBV29-1 with TRBJ2-1; 14 positions agree with TRBD2. This CDR3 has 14 amino acids. Per germline, CDR1 SQVTM and CDR2 ANQGSEA. Trimming removed 7 bases from V and 3 bases from J; junction bases left unmatched: 2. The CDR3 is CSGGTSGGYNEQFF. The CDR3 DNA is TGCAGCGGCGGGACTAGCGGGGGCTACAATGAGCAGTTCTTC.

This chain links TRBV3-1 with TRBJ2-5; D uncertain. The J call may not be correct, given that the DNA end is closer to TRBJ2-1. The CDR3 length is 12 residues. Germline loops: CDR1 LGHDT, CDR2 YNNKEL (reference sequence). This CDR3 reads CASSLALGEQFF. CDR3 nucleotide sequence: TGTGCCAGCAGCCTTGCTTTGGGTGAGCAGTTCTTC.

This clonotype has just a few counts. The J gene is TRBJ2-3, the V gene TRBV10-2, with D hard to call. This CDR3 region has 15 residues. Germline loops: CDR1 WSHSY, CDR2 SAAADI. Trimming removed 3 bases from V and 2 bases from J, with 12 bases in between. The CDR3 sequence is CASSDPVRITDTQYF. The DNA of the CDR3 is TGCGCCAGCAGTGATCCTGTGAGAATCACAGATACGCAGTATTTT.

This clonotype turned up a few times. This chain links TRBV7-6 with TRBJ2-1, with TRBD1 matching over 8 bases. Germline V gene lookup returns CDR1 SGHVS and CDR2 FNYEAQ. This CDR3 spans 17 amino acids. J lost 5 bases, V lost 1 base, and 10 bases had no gene match. The CDR3 coding sequence is TGTGCCAGCAGCTTAGTCGCAGACAGGGGAAAAGACAATGAGCAGTTCTTC. Amino acid sequence: CASSLVADRGKDNEQFF. Complete variable domain (other parts from reference TRBV7-6 and TRBJ2-1): GAGVSQSPRYKVTKRGQDVALRCDPISGHVSLYWYRQALGQGPEFLTYFNYEAQQDKSGLPNDRFSAERPEGSISTLTIQRTEQRDSAMYRCASSLVADRGKDNEQFFGPGTRLTVL.

V usage is TRBV20-1 and J usage is TRBJ1-4; tentatively, D is TRBD1 (5 bases). Trimming pared 2 bases from V and 8 bases from J, leaving 12 bases between. The CDR3 consists of 13 residues. The germline CDR1 and CDR2 sequences are DFQATT and SNEGSKA (reference sequence). The CDR3 nucleotides read TGCAGTGCTAGACATGGAGGGACGGAAAAACTGTTTTTT. It specifies CSARHGGTEKLFF.

In this sample, this clonotype turned up a few times. The rearrangement links TRBV7-6 to TRBJ2-5; D remains unclear. Deletions cut 4 bases from V and 5 bases from J, with 11 bases between. Germline lookup yields CDR1 SGHVS and CDR2 FNYEAQ. The length of the CDR3 is 13 residues. The CDR3 DNA follows: TGTGCCAGCAGCTCCGCCCCCCAGGAGACCCAGTACTTC. Translation gives CASSSAPQETQYF.